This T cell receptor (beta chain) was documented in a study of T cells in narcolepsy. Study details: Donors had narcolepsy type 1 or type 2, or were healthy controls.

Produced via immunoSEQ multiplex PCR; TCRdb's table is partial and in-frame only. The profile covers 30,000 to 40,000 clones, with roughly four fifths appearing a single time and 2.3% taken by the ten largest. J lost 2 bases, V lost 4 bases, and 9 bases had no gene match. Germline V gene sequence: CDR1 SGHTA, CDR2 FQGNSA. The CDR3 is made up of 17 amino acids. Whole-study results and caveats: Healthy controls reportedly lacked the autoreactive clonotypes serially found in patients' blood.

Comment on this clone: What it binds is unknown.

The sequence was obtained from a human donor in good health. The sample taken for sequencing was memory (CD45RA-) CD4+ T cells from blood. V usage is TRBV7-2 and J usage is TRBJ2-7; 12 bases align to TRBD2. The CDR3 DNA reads TGTGCCAGCAGCTCACTAGCGGGAGGCCGCAGAGCCTACGAGCAGTACTTC. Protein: CASSSLAGGRRAYEQYF. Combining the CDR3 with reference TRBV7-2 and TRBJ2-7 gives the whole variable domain GAGVSQSPSNKVTEKGKDVELRCDPISGHTALYWYRQSLGQGLEFLIYFQGNSAPDKSGLPSDRFSAERTGGSVSTLTIQRTQQEDSAVYLCASSSLAGGRRAYEQYFGPGTRLTVT.